This is a list of T cell receptor beta chains from one sample in a study of chemoradiotherapy in HPV16-positive cancers. Only in-frame clones appear in the TCRdb table, and some are missing; sequencing was by immunoSEQ multiplex PCR. This sample has 10,000 to 15,000 clones, with about 72% found just once. The specimen was collected from a patient who underwent chemoradiotherapy. The receptors originated from a human donor with HPV-associated anogenital cancer. Each CDR3 is given with its conserved first and last residue. The order of the fields is CDR3 protein, CDR3 DNA, clone size, D gene, J gene, V gene. The D gene is left open where the match is weak. Clone size, where shown, is once, few, many, or a class for clones that have expanded.

CDR3aa: CASSTQSSEQYF; CDR3nt: TGTGCCAGCAGCACTCAAAGCTCCGAGCAGTACTTC; abundance: NA; d_gene: NA; j_gene: TRBJ2-7; v_gene: TRBV4-1
CDR3aa: CASSFQGANQPQHF; CDR3nt: TGTGCCAGCAGTTTCCAGGGGGCGAATCAGCCCCAGCATTTT; abundance: few; d_gene: TRBD1; j_gene: TRBJ1-5; v_gene: TRBV27
CDR3aa: CAGLGATSGNTIYF; CDR3nt: TGTGCCGGTCTCGGGGCCACCTCTGGAAACACCATATATTTT; abundance: NA; d_gene: NA; j_gene: TRBJ1-3; v_gene: TRBV7-9
CDR3aa: CASSNEFNIGRPDYGYTF; CDR3nt: TGCGCCAGCAGCAATGAATTCAACATAGGGAGGCCGGACTATGGCTACACCTTC; abundance: once; d_gene: NA; j_gene: TRBJ1-2; v_gene: TRBV4-3
CDR3aa: CASSDPYGHRNQPQHF; CDR3nt: TGTGCCAGCAGTGACCCCTACGGACATCGCAATCAGCCCCAGCATTTT; abundance: NA; d_gene: NA; j_gene: TRBJ1-5; v_gene: TRBV25-1
CDR3aa: CASSRTASYGYTF; CDR3nt: TGCGCCAGCAGTAGGACAGCCTCCTATGGCTACACCTTC; abundance: NA; d_gene: NA; j_gene: TRBJ1-2; v_gene: TRBV4-1
CDR3aa: CASSQDRQGSEGGNQPQHF; CDR3nt: TGCGCCAGCAGCCAAGATCGTCAGGGAAGCGAGGGAGGCAATCAGCCCCAGCATTTT; abundance: NA; d_gene: NA; j_gene: TRBJ1-5; v_gene: TRBV4-1
CDR3aa: CASGLGTAAYSGGYTF; CDR3nt: TGTGCTAGTGGTTTGGGGACGGCGGCTTATTCGGGTGGCTACACCTTC; abundance: few; d_gene: NA; j_gene: TRBJ1-2; v_gene: TRBV12-5
CDR3aa: CASRDAGYEQYF; CDR3nt: TGTGCCAGCAGGGATGCGGGCTACGAGCAGTACTTC; abundance: NA; d_gene: NA; j_gene: TRBJ2-7; v_gene: TRBV7-2
CDR3aa: CASSLTGNQPQHF; CDR3nt: TGTGCCAGCAGCCTGACAGGGAATCAGCCCCAGCATTTT; abundance: NA; d_gene: TRBD1; j_gene: TRBJ1-5; v_gene: TRBV7-2
CDR3aa: CASSESRRGTDGYTF; CDR3nt: TGCGCCAGCAGTGAGTCGAGAAGGGGGACCGATGGCTACACCTTC; abundance: NA; d_gene: NA; j_gene: TRBJ1-2; v_gene: TRBV10-1
CDR3aa: CASRSQRGDTGELFF; CDR3nt: TGTGCCAGCAGGTCTCAGAGGGGGGACACCGGGGAGCTGTTTTTT; abundance: few; d_gene: NA; j_gene: TRBJ2-2; v_gene: TRBV4-2
CDR3aa: CASSLGGGVREKLFF; CDR3nt: TGTGCCAGCAGCTTAGGCGGGGGCGTCCGTGAAAAACTGTTTTTT; abundance: NA; d_gene: NA; j_gene: TRBJ1-4; v_gene: TRBV13
CDR3aa: CASSRTLGASYEQYF; CDR3nt: TGTGCCAGCAGTCGTACATTAGGAGCCTCCTACGAGCAGTACTTC; abundance: NA; d_gene: NA; j_gene: TRBJ2-7; v_gene: TRBV2
CDR3aa: CASSLGRNSYEQYF; CDR3nt: TGTGCCAGCAGCTTAGGGAGGAACTCCTACGAGCAGTACTTC; abundance: few; d_gene: NA; j_gene: TRBJ2-7; v_gene: TRBV7-2
CDR3aa: CSVKKSFQETQYF; CDR3nt: TGCAGCGTTAAAAAGTCCTTCCAAGAGACCCAGTACTTC; abundance: NA; d_gene: NA; j_gene: TRBJ2-5; v_gene: TRBV29-1
CDR3aa: CASSADRARGYTF; CDR3nt: TGCGCCAGCAGCGCAGACAGGGCGCGAGGCTACACCTTC; abundance: few; d_gene: TRBD1; j_gene: TRBJ1-2; v_gene: TRBV5-1
CDR3aa: CASSRDRGQKKLFF; CDR3nt: TGTGCCAGCAGCCGGGACAGGGGGCAAAAAAAACTGTTTTTT; abundance: NA; d_gene: TRBD1; j_gene: TRBJ1-4; v_gene: TRBV5-8
CDR3aa: CASSLRESYGYTF; CDR3nt: TGTGCCAGCAGCTTACGGGAGAGCTATGGCTACACCTTC; abundance: NA; d_gene: NA; j_gene: TRBJ1-2; v_gene: TRBV11-3
CDR3aa: CASRWQNTDTQYF; CDR3nt: TGTGCCAGCAGGTGGCAGAACACAGATACGCAGTATTTT; abundance: NA; d_gene: NA; j_gene: TRBJ2-3; v_gene: TRBV2
CDR3aa: CASREEEGSNEKLFF; CDR3nt: TGTGCCAGCAGAGAAGAGGAGGGCTCTAATGAAAAACTGTTTTTT; abundance: NA; d_gene: NA; j_gene: TRBJ1-4; v_gene: TRBV7-9
CDR3aa: CASSLASETQYF; CDR3nt: TGCGCCAGCAGCTTGGCCAGTGAGACCCAGTACTTC; abundance: few; d_gene: NA; j_gene: TRBJ2-5; v_gene: TRBV5-1
CDR3aa: CASSQDFRESYEQYF; CDR3nt: TGCGCCAGCAGCCAAGATTTCCGGGAATCCTACGAGCAGTACTTC; abundance: NA; d_gene: NA; j_gene: TRBJ2-7; v_gene: TRBV4-1
CDR3aa: CSASDRGGYTF; CDR3nt: TGCAGTGCCTCGGACAGGGGAGGCTACACCTTC; abundance: NA; d_gene: TRBD1; j_gene: TRBJ1-2; v_gene: TRBV20-1
CDR3aa: CASPQGGQATNEKLFF; CDR3nt: TGTGCCAGCCCGCAGGGGGGGCAGGCAACTAATGAAAAACTGTTTTTT; abundance: once; d_gene: TRBD1; j_gene: TRBJ1-4; v_gene: TRBV6-4
CDR3aa: CASPTGTYLRRKF; CDR3nt: TGTGCCAGCCCCACCGGGACATATCTTCGCCGAAAGTTT; abundance: NA; d_gene: NA; j_gene: TRBJ1-1; v_gene: TRBV21-1
CDR3aa: CASSLGGSLTDTQYF; CDR3nt: TGTGCCAGCAGCCTCGGGGGGTCCCTCACAGATACGCAGTATTTT; abundance: NA; d_gene: TRBD2; j_gene: TRBJ2-3; v_gene: TRBV5-8
CDR3aa: CASSTRQGEHQPQHF; CDR3nt: TGTGCCAGTAGTACCAGACAGGGGGAACATCAGCCCCAGCATTTT; abundance: few; d_gene: TRBD1; j_gene: TRBJ1-5; v_gene: TRBV19
CDR3aa: CASSLRAGVSEQFF; CDR3nt: TGTGCCAGCAGTTTGAGAGCGGGGGTAAGTGAGCAGTTCTTC; abundance: few; d_gene: TRBD2; j_gene: TRBJ2-1; v_gene: TRBV28
CDR3aa: CASSVDRERNEQFF; CDR3nt: TGCGCCAGCAGCGTCGACAGGGAGAGGAATGAGCAGTTCTTC; abundance: once; d_gene: TRBD1; j_gene: TRBJ2-1; v_gene: TRBV5-1
CDR3aa: CASSLAGGANYGYTF; CDR3nt: TGTGCCAGCAGCTTGGCTGGTGGTGCTAACTATGGCTACACCTTC; abundance: NA; d_gene: NA; j_gene: TRBJ1-2; v_gene: TRBV5-6